This passage covers 4 T cell receptor beta chains from one sample sequenced in a study of T cell repertoires in cytomegalovirus infection. TCRdb reprocessed the reads with MiXCR, giving one entry per CDR3 protein. The sample lists nearly 650,000 distinct CDR3 sequences; roughly 24% were seen once. Sequenced: CD8+ T cells from PBMCs. Source of these receptors: a human donor in good health (CMV status not recorded). Some clones in this sample may be carry-over from other donors' samples.

This clonotype occurred many times. The rearrangement uses TRBV7-8 and TRBJ2-1; possibly TRBD2 for D (6 bases). The germline V gene encodes CDR1 SGHVS and CDR2 FQNEAQ. This CDR3 contains 16 residues. Between the trimmed V and J ends, which lost 1 base and 1 base, there was a span of 11 bases. The CDR3 nucleotides read TGTGCCAGCAGCTTAGAGATGGGGGGATCCTACAATGAGCAGTTCTTC. It encodes CASSLEMGGSYNEQFF.

This clonotype was found many times. This chain uses TRBV7-2 with TRBJ2-1; D is possibly TRBD2 (6 bases). This CDR3 region has 18 residues. V lost 1 base and J 0 bases, leaving 16 bases between the germline ends. Germline CDR1 SGHTA, CDR2 FQGNSA. DNA for the CDR3: TGTGCCAGCAGCTTAGGCCTAGGGGCGGGGAGCTCCTACAATGAGCAGTTCTTC. Translating it yields CASSLGLGAGSSYNEQFF. The full variable domain, in which reference TRBV7-2 and TRBJ2-1 provide the parts outside the CDR3, is GAGVSQSPSNKVTEKGKDVELRCDPISGHTALYWYRQSLGQGLEFLIYFQGNSAPDKSGLPSDRFSAERTGGSVSTLTIQRTQQEDSAVYLCASSLGLGAGSSYNEQFFGPGTRLTVL.

This clonotype showed up just a few times. The chain has TRBV7-6 and TRBJ2-5; 13 bases map to TRBD2. The CDR3 runs 15 residues. Germline trimming cut 5 bases from V and 4 bases from J; bases unmatched to any gene: 4. Germline V gene sequence: CDR1 SGHVS, CDR2 FNYEAQ. This CDR3 reads CASSKTSGGTETQYF. In DNA, the CDR3 is TGTGCCAGCAGCAAGACTAGCGGGGGGACAGAGACCCAGTACTTC.

The table lists this clonotype with many counts. This chain uses TRBV7-9 with TRBJ1-4; D is perhaps TRBD1 (5 bases). V shed 5 bases and J shed 0 bases, with 13 bases lying between them. This CDR3 contains 16 residues. Germline-derived CDR1 and CDR2 are SEHNR and FQNEAQ (reference sequence). CDR3 sequence reads: CASSPTGATTNEKLFF. CDR3 in DNA: TGTGCCAGCAGCCCAACCGGGGCAACAACTAATGAAAAACTGTTTTTT.